The 24 T cell receptor beta chains in this list originate from one sample, sequenced in a study of T-cell memory formation after mild COVID-19. TCRdb processed the 5' RACE reads anew with MiXCR; each CDR3 protein has one entry. The table has fewer than 350,000 distinct CDR3 sequences, roughly 15% seen once. The sample taken for sequencing was PBMCs or a T cell subset sorted from them (not recorded which). All receptors come from a man younger than 35 who had mild COVID-19 (a few samples of this study predate the infection). Cell type and time point are not known.

The rearrangement joins TRBV5-1 to TRBJ2-1; D is undetermined. The V end lost 0 bases, the J end lost 7 bases, and 8 bases lay between the germline ends. Germline V gives CDR1 SGHRS, CDR2 YFSETQ. The CDR3 sequence is 13 residues long. CDR3 region: CASSLVGSNEQFF. The DNA of the CDR3 is TGCGCCAGCAGCTTGGTGGGCTCGAATGAGCAGTTCTTC.

J is TRBJ2-5 and V is TRBV7-8, with D maybe TRBD2 (5 bases). Germline assignment: CDR1 SGHVS and CDR2 FQNEAQ. The V gene lost 1 base and the J gene lost 1 base, with 7 bases spanning the gap. This CDR3 comprises 14 residues. This chain's CDR3 is CASSLGRFQETQYF. Written as DNA, the CDR3 is TGTGCCAGCAGCTTAGGGAGGTTCCAAGAGACCCAGTACTTC.

This clonotype was picked up a small number of times. The J gene is TRBJ1-2, the V gene TRBV18; 7 bases fit TRBD1. Germline V gives CDR1 KGHSH, CDR2 LQKENI. CDR3 length: 15 residues. The J segment lost 4 bases and the V segment lost 0 bases, leaving 5 bases of the junction unmatched. CDR3 amino acids: CASSPPDRKGYGYTF. For the CDR3, the DNA is TGTGCCAGCTCACCACCGGACAGGAAGGGCTATGGCTACACCTTC.

The chain is built from TRBV27 and TRBJ1-6, with a weak D call TRBD1 (6 bases). The V end lost 7 bases, the J end lost 9 bases, and 13 bases lay between the germline ends. The CDR3 loop spans 13 amino acids. The germline gives CDR1 MNHEY, CDR2 SMNVEV (reference sequence). The CDR3 DNA reads as TGTGCCAGCACCAACAGGGCGCGTTCACCCCTCCACTTT. Translation gives CASTNRARSPLHF.

This chain uses TRBV20-1 with TRBJ2-5; 7 bases align to TRBD1. The J segment lost 4 bases and the V segment lost 3 bases, leaving 5 bases of the junction unmatched. Germline lookup yields CDR1 DFQATT and CDR2 SNEGSKA (reference sequence). CDR3 length equals 13 residues. The CDR3 is CSASLHRGETQYF. CDR3 DNA sequence: TGCAGTGCTAGCCTCCACAGGGGAGAGACCCAGTACTTC.

The chain couples TRBV7-9 to TRBJ1-1; D ambiguous. Trimming stripped 3 bases from V and 4 bases from J, with 6 bases between. This CDR3 comprises 12 residues. The V gene's germline CDR1 is SEHNR and CDR2 FQNEAQ (reference sequence). The CDR3 nucleotides are TGTGCCAGCAGCTTCGGGATCACTGAAGCTTTCTTT. Its translation: CASSFGITEAFF.

This clonotype was seen repeatedly, ten times or more. The J gene is TRBJ2-5, the V gene TRBV6-5; possible D gene TRBD2, 7 bases. This CDR3 contains 15 residues. Trimming removed 2 bases from V and 5 bases from J, with 15 bases in between. The germline gives CDR1 MNHEY, CDR2 SVGAGI. The CDR3 DNA is TGTGCCAGCAGTTACGGGGGGGGCCGGTTGGAGACCCAGTACTTC. Translation gives CASSYGGGRLETQYF.

The rearrangement uses TRBV2 and TRBJ2-3; TRBD2 matches 13 bases. CDR1 and CDR2 from the germline V gene are SNHLY and FYNNEI. The CDR3 extends over 16 amino acids. V shed 3 bases and J 6 bases; nucleotides not matched to a gene: 6. The CDR3 sequence is CASSDGLAGAYDTQYF. The CDR3 region has the DNA TGTGCCAGCAGTGACGGACTAGCGGGGGCCTATGATACGCAGTATTTT.

V usage is TRBV30 and J usage is TRBJ1-5; D gene unclear. Trimming pared 0 bases from V and 6 bases from J, leaving 9 bases between. The CDR3 loop spans 13 amino acids. Germline CDR1 reads GTSNPN; CDR2 reads SVGIG (reference sequence). In DNA, the CDR3 is TGTGCCTGGAGTGTCTCCCTGGCTCAGCCCCAGCATTTT. This sequence encodes CAWSVSLAQPQHF.

This clonotype came up many times. In DNA form, the CDR3 reads TGTGCCAGCAGTGATAGGGTTCGGACTAACTATGGCTACACCTTC. Translation: CASSDRVRTNYGYTF. The V gene is TRBV6-6, the J gene TRBJ1-2, with D unclear. The CDR3 contains 15 residues. V was trimmed by 5 bases and J by 0 bases, leaving 13 bases between them. Germline CDR1 MNHNY, CDR2 SVGAGI (reference sequence).

This clonotype has only a few counts. The chain combines TRBV7-9 with TRBJ1-2; 10 bases match TRBD1. Germline V gene data show CDR1 as SEHNR and CDR2 as FQNEAQ (reference sequence). Germline trimming cut 0 bases from V and 6 bases from J; bases unmatched to any gene: 13. This CDR3 spans 18 amino acids. DNA of the CDR3: TGTGCCAGCAGCTTAGCGGGGACAGGGGTCGTAATAAGGAATGGCTACACCTTC. As protein: CASSLAGTGVVIRNGYTF.

The chain recombines TRBV7-2 with TRBJ2-1; D is ambiguous. The ends were cut back, 2 bases at V and 0 bases at J, with 8 bases in the middle. Germline assignment: CDR1 SGHTA and CDR2 FQGNSA. The CDR3 totals 15 residues. The CDR3 DNA sequence: TGTGCCAGCAGCTTAAGGGTTAGCTCCTACAATGAGCAGTTCTTC. It codes for CASSLRVSSYNEQFF.

This clonotype was seen many times. The V and J genes are TRBV29-1 and TRBJ1-1; 7 nucleotides match TRBD1. CDR3 length equals 10 residues. V was clipped by 4 bases and J by 11 bases; unmatched bases: 4. Germline CDR1 SQVTM, CDR2 ANQGSEA. CDR3 bases: TGCAGCGTTGGGGACAGTCCCGCTTTCTTT. Translated: CSVGDSPAFF. Using reference TRBV29-1 and TRBJ1-1 for the parts outside the CDR3, the full variable domain is SAVISQKPSRDICQRGTSLTIQCQVDSQVTMMFWYRQQPGQSLTLIATANQGSEATYESGFVIDKFPISRPNLTFSTLTVSNMSPEDSSIYLCSVGDSPAFFGQGTRLTVV.

A few counts support this clonotype. The genes are TRBV7-3 and TRBJ2-2; D perhaps matches TRBD1 (5 bases). Trimming took off 5 bases at V and 4 bases at J, with 14 bases between the two ends. Germline lookup yields CDR1 SGHTA and CDR2 FQGTGA. There are 15 residues in the CDR3. The CDR3 sequence: CASSVGQGSTGELFF. The CDR3 region has the DNA TGTGCCAGCAGCGTGGGTCAGGGAAGCACCGGGGAGCTGTTTTTT.

This clonotype was counted a few times. The V gene is TRBV7-3, the J gene TRBJ1-3; 7 bases align to TRBD1. Germline values: CDR1 SGHTA, CDR2 FQGTGA. V lost 6 bases and J lost 4; bases outside the gene matches: 6. The CDR3 covers 14 residues. CDR3 DNA: TGTGCCAGCAGAAACCGGGACAGCGGAAACACCATATATTTT. This encodes CASRNRDSGNTIYF.

The gene calls are TRBV4-3 and TRBJ2-2; 10 bases fit TRBD2. V lost 0 bases and J lost 4; bases outside the gene matches: 8. Germline CDR1 is LGHNA and CDR2 is YSLEER. The CDR3 has 18 residues. CDR3 loop: CASSQDWLAGGPTGELFF. The CDR3 DNA is TGCGCCAGCAGCCAAGATTGGTTAGCGGGGGGTCCCACCGGGGAGCTGTTTTTT.

The chain has TRBV12-3 or TRBV12-4 and TRBJ2-2; D is unclear. The ends were cut back, 6 bases at V and 1 base at J, with 9 bases in the middle. This CDR3 contains 14 residues. In nucleotides, the CDR3 is TGTGCCAGCAGGCTCGTCGGGAACACCGGGGAGCTGTTTTTT. This sequence encodes CASRLVGNTGELFF.

This clonotype was observed a few times. The chain joins TRBV7-8 to TRBJ2-1; TRBD1 might be the D (5 bases). The CDR3 is 15 amino acids. Germline V gene sequence: CDR1 SGHVS, CDR2 FQNEAQ. V lost 4 bases, J lost 0 bases, and 10 bases lay in between. CDR3 bases: TGTGCCAGCAGCTCGGACACGGCCTCCTACAATGAGCAGTTCTTC. Translated: CASSSDTASYNEQFF. Complete variable domain (other parts from reference TRBV7-8 and TRBJ2-1): GAGVSQSPRYKVAKRGQDVALRCDPISGHVSLFWYQQALGQGPEFLTYFQNEAQLDKSGLPSDRFFAERPEGSVSTLKIQRTQQEDSAVYLCASSSDTASYNEQFFGPGTRLTVL.

In this sample, this clonotype turned up a few times. V gene TRBV3-1 combines with J gene TRBJ2-5; no clear D. Trimming left V 3 bases short and J 3 bases short, with 8 bases between. The length of the CDR3 is 13 residues. The germline V gene encodes CDR1 LGHDT and CDR2 YNNKEL (reference sequence). The CDR3 bases are TGTGCCAGCAGCCAGGGGTGGAAAGAGACCCAGTACTTC. The encoded protein is CASSQGWKETQYF.

This clonotype came up a few times. The CDR3 bases are TGTGCCAGTGGGCGGCCGGGGAAGGCCACAGATACGCAGTATTTT. This translates into CASGRPGKATDTQYF. This chain uses TRBV7-8 with TRBJ2-3, with TRBD2 as a possible D gene (5 bases). The CDR3 totals 15 residues. CDR1 and CDR2 from the germline V gene are SGHVS and FQNEAQ. V lost 9 bases and J lost 2, with 18 bases in between.

The table lists this clonotype with a few counts. The V gene is TRBV6-5, the J gene TRBJ2-1; D might be TRBD1 (6 bases). This CDR3 comprises 17 residues. V lost 6 bases to trimming and J lost 2 bases, with 20 bases between them. The germline CDR1 and CDR2 sequences are MNHEY and SVGAGI. The CDR3 here is CASRDLLRGRTYNEQFF. CDR3 DNA: TGTGCCAGCAGGGACCTCCTCAGGGGAAGGACCTACAATGAGCAGTTCTTC.

J is TRBJ1-6 and V is TRBV5-1; D is possibly TRBD1 (5 bases). The CDR3 sequence is 13 residues long. V lost 4 bases and J lost 9, with 11 bases in between. The germline gives CDR1 SGHRS, CDR2 YFSETQ. CDR3: CASSDRDFSPLHF. In DNA form, the CDR3 reads TGCGCCAGCAGCGACCGGGACTTTTCACCCCTCCACTTT.

The V gene is TRBV7-2, the J gene TRBJ2-3; no clear D gene. The germline V and J ends were trimmed by 3 bases and 1 base, with 8 bases remaining between them. The CDR3 spans 14 residues. The germline CDR1 and CDR2 sequences are SGHTA and FQGNSA. The CDR3 reads CASSFTIRTDTQYF. CDR3 nucleotides: TGTGCCAGCAGCTTTACGATCCGCACAGATACGCAGTATTTT. Supplemented by reference TRBV7-2 and TRBJ2-3, the full variable domain reads GAGVSQSPSNKVTEKGKDVELRCDPISGHTALYWYRQSLGQGLEFLIYFQGNSAPDKSGLPSDRFSAERTGGSVSTLTIQRTQQEDSAVYLCASSFTIRTDTQYFGPGTRLTVL.

This clonotype was picked up a small number of times. The chain links TRBV9 to TRBJ2-7; 8 bases line up with TRBD1. The CDR3 runs to 15 residues. The V gene end was trimmed by 3 bases and the J gene end by 0 bases; junction bases not matched to a gene: 5. Germline assignment: CDR1 SGDLS and CDR2 YYNGEE. The chain's CDR3 is CASSARDRSSYEQYF. CDR3 sequence (DNA): TGTGCCAGCAGCGCCCGGGACAGGAGCTCCTACGAGCAGTACTTC.